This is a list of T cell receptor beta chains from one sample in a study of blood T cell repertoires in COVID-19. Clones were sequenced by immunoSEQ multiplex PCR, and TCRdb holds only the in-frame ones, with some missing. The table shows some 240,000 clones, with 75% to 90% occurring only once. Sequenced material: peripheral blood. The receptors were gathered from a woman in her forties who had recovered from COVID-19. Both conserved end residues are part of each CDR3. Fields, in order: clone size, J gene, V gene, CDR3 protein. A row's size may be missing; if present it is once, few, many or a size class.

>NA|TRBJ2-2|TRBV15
CATSSAIGGTGELFF
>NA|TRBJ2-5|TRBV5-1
CASSFSGRGETQYF
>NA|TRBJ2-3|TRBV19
CASTSSGGFADTQYF
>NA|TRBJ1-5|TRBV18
CASSPLSNQPQHF
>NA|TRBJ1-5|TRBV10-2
CASSESAQNQPQHF
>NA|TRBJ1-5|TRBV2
CASSEGTQGRSNQPQHF
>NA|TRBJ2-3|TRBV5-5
CASSRGGTSTDTQYF
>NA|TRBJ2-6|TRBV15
CATSRTASSGANVLTF
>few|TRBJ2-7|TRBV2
CASRQGAPYEQYF
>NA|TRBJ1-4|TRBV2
CASSGQGQENEKLFF
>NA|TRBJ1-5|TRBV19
CASSIGGDQPQHF
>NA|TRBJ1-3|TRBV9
CASSSSRGIYF
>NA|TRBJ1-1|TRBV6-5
CASRTGSLAFF
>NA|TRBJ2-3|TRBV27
CASTEYDTQYF
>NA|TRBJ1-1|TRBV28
CASSYDRGEAFF
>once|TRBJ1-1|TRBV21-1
CASTLEAFF
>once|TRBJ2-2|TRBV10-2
CASLGLAGVSTGELFF
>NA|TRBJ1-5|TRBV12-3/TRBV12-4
CASRGSNQPQHF
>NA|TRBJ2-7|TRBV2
CASNREPGQGSYEQYF
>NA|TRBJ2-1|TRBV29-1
CSVEQVRDNEQFF
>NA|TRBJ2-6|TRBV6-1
CASSEVGFAAGANVLTF
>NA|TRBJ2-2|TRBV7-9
CASSLPTGQNTGELFF
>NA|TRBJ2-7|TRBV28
CASINGQGGVNEQYF
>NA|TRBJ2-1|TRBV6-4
CASSLAGDPYNEQFF
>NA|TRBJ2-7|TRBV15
CATSRDFGGKHF
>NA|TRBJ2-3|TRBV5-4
CASSLGGSTDTQYF
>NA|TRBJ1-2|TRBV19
CASSMGQGARGTF